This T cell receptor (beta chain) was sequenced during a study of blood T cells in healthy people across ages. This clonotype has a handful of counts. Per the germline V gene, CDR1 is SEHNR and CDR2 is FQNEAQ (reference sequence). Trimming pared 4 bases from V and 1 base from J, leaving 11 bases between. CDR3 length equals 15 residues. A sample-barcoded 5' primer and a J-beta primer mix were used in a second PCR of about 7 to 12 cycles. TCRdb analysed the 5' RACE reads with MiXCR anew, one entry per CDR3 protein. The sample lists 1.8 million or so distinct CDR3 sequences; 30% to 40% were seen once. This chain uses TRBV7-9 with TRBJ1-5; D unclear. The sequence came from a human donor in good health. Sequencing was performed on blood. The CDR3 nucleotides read TGTGCCAGCAGCTCGGTGAGAGGCAGCAATCAGCCCCAGCATTTT. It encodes CASSSVRGSNQPQHF.